The 29 T cell receptor beta chains reported below all come from one sample, sequenced in a study of neurological immune-mediated disorders. TCRdb analysed the 5' RACE reads with MiXCR anew, one entry per CDR3 protein. The profile shows about 66,000 distinct CDR3 sequences, 3% to 4% of them singletons. The sequenced sample consisted of PBMCs. These receptors were taken from a middle-aged man with multiple sclerosis.

This clonotype was observed a handful of times. Given a much more abundant clone one base away, this may be a read error. The chain combines TRBV5-5 with TRBJ2-4; TRBD1 agrees at 7 bases. The V gene's germline CDR1 is SGHKS and CDR2 YYEKEE (reference sequence). V shed 7 bases, J shed 9 bases, and the junction held 10 bases outside the gene matches. This CDR3 has 13 residues. Here the CDR3 reads CASETGAGGIQYF. CDR3 bases: TGTGCCAGCGAAACAGGGGCAGGGGGCATTCAGTACTTC.

The rearrangement links TRBV7-2 to TRBJ2-2; unclear D gene. CDR1 is SGHTA, CDR2 FQGNSA, per germline. The CDR3 loop spans 14 amino acids. Trimming took off 3 bases at V and 4 bases at J, with 9 bases between the two ends. CDR3 loop: CASSFRATTGELFF. Written as DNA, the CDR3 is TGTGCCAGCAGCTTCCGGGCCACCACCGGGGAGCTGTTTTTT.

There are many counts of this clonotype. The chain links TRBV7-9 to TRBJ1-5, with 8 positions matching TRBD1. Unmatched junction bases numbered 6, after V lost 2 bases and J lost 6 bases. The V gene's germline CDR1 is SEHNR and CDR2 FQNEAQ (reference sequence). The CDR3 runs to 15 residues. The DNA for the CDR3 is TGTGCCAGCAGCTTACCCTTGACAGGGGTTCAGCCCCAGCATTTT. Translated, it gives CASSLPLTGVQPQHF.

A few counts support this clonotype. The junction differs from germline at one of its ends, possibly a read error. This chain connects TRBV7-8 to TRBJ1-6; D is undetermined. CDR1 and CDR2 (germline): SGHVS, FQNEAQ. The CDR3 has 15 residues. CDR3 nucleotides: TGTGCCAGCAGCTTAGAACCGGGAACGGGTTCAACCCTCAACTTT. Its translation: CASSLEPGTGSTLNF.

In its sample, this clonotype was seen many times. The chain's CDR3 is CASSQMGGQPTGELFF. CDR3 DNA sequence: TGTGCCAGCAGCCAAATGGGCGGACAACCCACCGGGGAGCTGTTTTTT. The chain combines TRBV3-1 with TRBJ2-2; D possibly corresponds to TRBD1 (5 bases). Germline CDR1 and CDR2: LGHDT and YNNKEL (reference sequence). V was cut by 2 bases and J by 4 bases, with 14 bases left in between. This CDR3 has 16 amino acids.

The sample holds many counts of this clonotype. This rearrangement joins TRBV6-1 to TRBJ1-1; D is possibly TRBD1 (5 bases). Germline-derived CDR1 and CDR2 are MNHNS and SASEGT. Deletions cut 4 bases from V and 0 bases from J, with 15 bases between. The CDR3 runs to 16 residues. In DNA form, the CDR3 reads TGTGCCAGCAGTGCGACAGTGTCCCTCATGAACACTGAAGCTTTCTTT. This gives the protein CASSATVSLMNTEAFF.

About this clonotype itself: Since a much larger clone is just one base distant, this may be a read error. The rearrangement uses TRBV20-1 and TRBJ2-5, with D unclear. This CDR3 comprises 13 residues. V was cut by 5 bases and J by 1 base, with 11 bases left in between. Germline V gives CDR1 DFQATT, CDR2 SNEGSKA (reference sequence). The CDR3 loop reads CSAFKGFQETQYF. For the CDR3, the DNA is TGCAGTGCTTTCAAGGGTTTCCAAGAGACCCAGTACTTC.

This clonotype was picked up many times. The V gene is TRBV12-3 or TRBV12-4, the J gene TRBJ1-2; perhaps TRBD1 as D (5 bases). The V end lost 5 bases, the J end lost 4 bases, and 14 bases lay between the germline ends. The CDR3 totals 14 residues. The CDR3 spells CASSPRATLYGYTF. CDR3 DNA: TGTGCCAGCAGTCCCAGGGCCACTCTCTATGGCTACACCTTC.

This clonotype was seen ten or more times. The chain recombines TRBV2 with TRBJ2-5; D is perhaps TRBD2 (7 bases). Trimming removed 3 bases at V and 2 bases at J, with 10 bases between. CDR1 and CDR2 (germline): SNHLY, FYNNEI. The CDR3 spans 14 residues. CDR3 nucleotides: TGTGCCAGCAGTGAGGGGGGGCATCAAGAGACCCAGTACTTC. It codes for CASSEGGHQETQYF.

This clonotype was seen repeatedly, ten times or more. The chain has TRBV20-1 and TRBJ1-2; D is possibly TRBD1 (5 bases). The V and J ends lost 0 bases and 4 bases respectively, with 15 bases between them. This CDR3 has 15 amino acids. Germline loops: CDR1 DFQATT, CDR2 SNEGSKA (reference sequence). CDR3 residues: CSARDQGFLGYGYTF. The CDR3 coding sequence is TGCAGTGCTAGAGATCAGGGTTTTCTAGGCTATGGCTACACCTTC.

This clonotype was seen at least ten times. The rearrangement links TRBV12-3 or TRBV12-4 to TRBJ1-6; D gene uncertain. The CDR3 contains 13 residues. The germline V and J ends were trimmed by 5 bases and 4 bases, with 6 bases remaining between them. The CDR3 sequence: CASSAGYNSPLHF. In DNA form, the CDR3 reads TGTGCCAGCAGTGCGGGGTATAATTCACCCCTCCACTTT.

This clonotype was seen ten or more times. This chain links TRBV24-1 with TRBJ1-2, with D unresolved. V dropped 9 bases and J dropped 6 bases, with 16 bases sitting between them. The CDR3 consists of 13 residues. Germline V gene lookup returns CDR1 KGHDR and CDR2 SFDVKD. The CDR3 coding sequence is TGTGCCACCGCGGGCGGGGTAAGCGATGGCTACACCTTC. Its translation: CATAGGVSDGYTF.

This clonotype was recorded many times. The V gene is TRBV7-9, the J gene TRBJ2-7, with D uncertain. V was clipped by 4 bases and J by 3 bases, with 10 bases between them. Looked up from germline, CDR1 is SEHNR and CDR2 is FQNEAQ (reference sequence). The CDR3 has 13 amino acids. The CDR3 nucleotides read TGTGCCAGCAGCTCCACGACCCTCTACGAGCAGTACTTC. Its protein is CASSSTTLYEQYF.

The chain links TRBV5-6 to TRBJ2-2, with 7 bases matching TRBD2. The J segment lost 15 bases and the V segment lost 4 bases, leaving 9 bases of the junction unmatched. This CDR3 spans 12 amino acids. CDR1 is SGHDT and CDR2 is YYEEEE in the germline V gene. The CDR3 here is CASSREVREMFF. CDR3 coding DNA: TGTGCCAGCAGCCGGGAGGTGAGAGAGATGTTTTTT.

This clonotype was found many times. The gene calls are TRBV12-3 or TRBV12-4 and TRBJ2-7, with TRBD2 matching 13 bases. The CDR3 consists of 17 residues. V gave up 3 bases and J gave up 6 bases; unmatched junction bases: 11. The CDR3 bases are TGTGCCAGCAGTTTTCAGTCGGGACTAGCGGGGCCCATCGAGCAGTACTTC. Translating it yields CASSFQSGLAGPIEQYF.

In its sample, this clonotype was seen many times. The V call is TRBV20-1, the J call TRBJ2-5; 12 bases fit TRBD2. The CDR3 is 16 residues long. Germline loops: CDR1 DFQATT, CDR2 SNEGSKA (reference sequence). With 6 bases clipped from V and 5 bases from J, the junction kept 13 bases outside the gene matches. The CDR3 loop reads CSAEPPLAGGPETQYF. In DNA, the CDR3 is TGCAGTGCCGAACCACCGCTAGCGGGGGGGCCGGAGACCCAGTACTTC.

This clonotype appeared many times. The gene calls are TRBV3-1 and TRBJ2-7, with D perhaps assigned TRBD1 or TRBD2 (5 bases each). The CDR3 sequence is 12 residues long. V was pared by 4 bases and J by 9 bases, with 13 bases between. Germline V gene sequence: CDR1 LGHDT, CDR2 YNNKEL (reference sequence). CDR3: CASSLGRGLQYF. CDR3 nucleotide sequence: TGTGCCAGCAGCCTGGGACGGGGCTTGCAGTACTTC.

This clonotype was recorded many times. The V call is TRBV20-1, the J call TRBJ2-7; the match to TRBD1 covers 7 bases. J was trimmed by 6 bases and V by 0 bases; bases with no gene match: 8. Per germline, CDR1 DFQATT and CDR2 SNEGSKA (reference sequence). The CDR3 covers 14 residues. The CDR3 sequence is CSARDRQGVVEQYF. The CDR3, as DNA: TGCAGTGCTAGAGATAGGCAGGGGGTAGTCGAGCAGTACTTC.

Many counts were recorded for this clonotype. V and J are TRBV20-1 and TRBJ2-7; 10 bases match TRBD2. Trimming cost V 1 base and J 7 bases; bases outside gene matches: 10. The CDR3 has 15 amino acids. The germline V gene encodes CDR1 DFQATT and CDR2 SNEGSKA (reference sequence). The CDR3 region has the DNA TGCAGTGCTAGAGTGTCAGCGGGAGGGCCTAGGGAGCAGTACTTC. This codes for CSARVSAGGPREQYF.

This clonotype showed up many times. This chain connects TRBV5-5 to TRBJ1-2; D gene uncertain. The CDR3 extends over 13 amino acids. Germline V gene sequence: CDR1 SGHKS, CDR2 YYEKEE (reference sequence). The V gene lost 5 bases and the J gene lost 8 bases, with 16 bases spanning the gap. The CDR3 nucleotides read TGTGCCAGCAGTGTCGGAGCAGCCCAAGGCTACACCTTC. Protein sequence: CASSVGAAQGYTF.

This clonotype was counted at least ten times. This chain joins TRBV5-5 and TRBJ1-1, with TRBD1 identical over 12 bases. This CDR3 has 16 residues. The trim removed 4 bases at V and 4 bases at J, leaving 8 bases unmatched. Germline V gives CDR1 SGHKS, CDR2 YYEKEE (reference sequence). The CDR3: CASSAGQGASVTEAFF. The CDR3 DNA reads as TGTGCCAGCAGCGCGGGACAGGGGGCGTCGGTCACTGAAGCTTTCTTT.

This clonotype was seen many times. This sequence joins TRBV9 and TRBJ2-1; 9 nucleotides line up with TRBD1. Germline V gene data show CDR1 as SGDLS and CDR2 as YYNGEE. V trimming: 8 bases; J trimming: 2 bases; junction bases outside the gene matches: 5. The CDR3 runs 14 residues. CDR3 protein: CASNRGPAYNEQFF. CDR3 coding DNA: TGTGCCAGTAACAGGGGGCCGGCCTACAATGAGCAGTTCTTC.

This clonotype was seen ten or more times. The rearrangement links TRBV25-1 to TRBJ2-3, with a weak D call TRBD2 (6 bases). Germline V gene data show CDR1 as MGHDK and CDR2 as SYGVNS. CDR3 length equals 14 residues. Deletions cut 6 bases from V and 0 bases from J, with 10 bases between. In nucleotides, the CDR3 is TGTGCCAGCAGCCGGGACTTCAGCACAGATACGCAGTATTTT. Translating gives CASSRDFSTDTQYF.

This clonotype was counted at least ten times. CDR3 residues: CSALNGLNSNQPQHF. CDR3 in DNA: TGCAGTGCTCTCAACGGACTTAATAGCAATCAGCCCCAGCATTTT. The chain links TRBV20-1 to TRBJ1-5; the D is unclear. Germline lookup yields CDR1 DFQATT and CDR2 SNEGSKA (reference sequence). The CDR3 extends over 15 amino acids. V dropped 5 bases and J dropped 0 bases, with 14 bases sitting between them.

The rearrangement links TRBV25-1 to TRBJ2-3; D call uncertain. V was cut by 1 base and J by 3 bases, with 8 bases left in between. The CDR3 spans 14 residues. CDR1 is MGHDK and CDR2 is SYGVNS in the germline V gene. The CDR3 coding sequence is TGTGCCAGCAGTGAATTAGAAAGTACAGATACGCAGTATTTT. Protein: CASSELESTDTQYF.

This clonotype showed up many times. J is TRBJ2-3 and V is TRBV15, with D possibly TRBD2 on 6 matching bases. The CDR3 sequence is 15 residues long. CDR1 and CDR2 (germline): LNHNV, YYDKDF (reference sequence). V gave up 4 bases and J gave up 2 bases, with 13 bases separating them. The CDR3 DNA reads TGTGCCACCAGCACTAAAGGGACTTTCACAGATACGCAGTATTTT. The encoded protein is CATSTKGTFTDTQYF.

This clonotype was observed at least ten times. V gene TRBV5-1 combines with J gene TRBJ1-6, with D perhaps matching TRBD1 (5 bases). Germline CDR1 SGHRS, CDR2 YFSETQ. This CDR3 contains 13 residues. V lost 0 bases and J 11 bases, leaving 9 bases between the germline ends. CDR3 in amino acids: CASSLESTAPLHF. In DNA, the CDR3 is TGCGCCAGCAGCTTGGAATCGACAGCACCCCTCCACTTT.

This clonotype turned up a few times. A much larger clone lies a single base off, so this may be a read error. J is TRBJ1-2 and V is TRBV20-1; the match to TRBD1 covers 8 bases. Germline V gene sequence: CDR1 DFQATT, CDR2 SNEGSKA (reference sequence). Losses at the gene ends were 7 bases for V and 7 bases for J; bases not matched to a gene: 8. The CDR3 has 12 amino acids. The DNA for the CDR3 is TGCAGTGACCGACCAGGGGGCTCTGGCTACACCTTC. This gives the protein CSDRPGGSGYTF.

The table lists this clonotype with many counts. The rearrangement uses TRBV11-3 and TRBJ2-5; 9 positions agree with TRBD1. The CDR3 sequence is 17 residues long. Germline V CDR1 and CDR2: SGHNT, YENEEA. Trimming removed 4 bases from V and 2 bases from J; junction bases left unmatched: 11. CDR3 coding DNA: TGTGCCAGCAGCTCGGGACAGGGAAACCTACCGCAAGAGACCCAGTACTTC. It yields the protein CASSSGQGNLPQETQYF.